The 4 T cell receptor beta chains reported below all come from one sample, sequenced in a study of cytomegalovirus exposure and HLA in healthy donors. Primers for the PCR totalled 60 Vbeta and 13 Jbeta. Only in-frame clones appear in the TCRdb table, and some are missing; sequencing was by immunoSEQ multiplex PCR. The sample carries around 130,000 clones, about 80% recorded once. Sequenced: PBMCs. The origin of the receptors is a man aged 45 to 65 in good health and CMV-seronegative.

The chain links TRBV6-5 to TRBJ2-1, with a possible D match to TRBD1 (6 bases). This CDR3 has 12 residues. V was clipped by 5 bases and J by 9 bases, with 11 bases between them. The V gene's germline CDR1 is MNHEY and CDR2 SVGAGI. The CDR3 loop reads CASSRTGLEQFF. CDR3 nucleotides: TGTGCCAGCAGTCGTACAGGGCTTGAGCAGTTCTTC.

The chain is built from TRBV28 and TRBJ1-5; tentatively, D is TRBD1 (5 bases). This CDR3 spans 15 amino acids. Germline values: CDR1 MDHEN, CDR2 SYDVKM. Trimming removed 6 bases from V and 7 bases from J, with 19 bases in between. DNA of the CDR3: TGTGCCAGCAGCCCCGGGGGGGGAGGAGGCCAGCCCCAGCATTTT. Its translation is CASSPGGGGGQPQHF.

The J gene is TRBJ2-3, the V gene TRBV5-1; TRBD2 aligns across 7 bases. V gave up 4 bases and J gave up 3 bases; unmatched junction bases: 5. Germline V gene sequence: CDR1 SGHRS, CDR2 YFSETQ. The CDR3 length is 14 residues. The CDR3 sequence: CASSPQRETDTQYF. The CDR3 DNA reads TGCGCCAGCAGCCCTCAGCGGGAAACAGATACGCAGTATTTT.

The V gene is TRBV29-1, the J gene TRBJ2-5; possible D gene TRBD1, 5 bases. Germline loops: CDR1 SQVTM, CDR2 ANQGSEA. Between the trimmed V and J ends, which lost 0 bases and 2 bases, there was a span of 13 bases. The CDR3 loop spans 15 amino acids. This chain's CDR3 is CSVEDQQGRQETQYF. The CDR3 region has the DNA TGCAGCGTTGAAGATCAGCAGGGCAGACAAGAGACCCAGTACTTC.